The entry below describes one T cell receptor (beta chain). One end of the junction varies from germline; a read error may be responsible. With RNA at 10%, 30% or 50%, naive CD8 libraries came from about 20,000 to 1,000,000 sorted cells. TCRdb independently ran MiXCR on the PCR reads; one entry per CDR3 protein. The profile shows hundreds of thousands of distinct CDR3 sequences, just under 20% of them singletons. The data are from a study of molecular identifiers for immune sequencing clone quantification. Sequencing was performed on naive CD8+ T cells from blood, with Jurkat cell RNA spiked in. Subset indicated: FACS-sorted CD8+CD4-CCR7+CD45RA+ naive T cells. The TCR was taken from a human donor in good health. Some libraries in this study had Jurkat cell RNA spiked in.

DNA for the CDR3: TGTGCCACCACTAGCGGAACCTACGAGCAGTGCTTC. This sequence encodes CATTSGTYEQCF. The chain links TRBV19 to TRBJ2-7, with TRBD2 matching over 8 bases. Germline CDR1 LNHDA, CDR2 SQIVND (reference sequence). The CDR3 contains 12 residues.